The T cell receptor beta chain described here comes from a study of T cells in localized non-small cell lung cancer. Data came from immunoSEQ multiplex PCR; TCRdb stores just in-frame clones and leaves some out. The table has 23,000 or so clones, approximately 90% seen once; the top ten hold roughly 10%. Concerning this clone itself: Antigen: not known.

Overall study results and limits: Because only a single region of the tumor was sequenced, heterogeneity remains possible.

V lost 3 bases, J lost 1 base, and 3 bases stayed unmatched. The CDR3 covers 15 residues. From germline, CDR1 is LNHDA and CDR2 SQIVND (reference sequence). This chain joins TRBV19 and TRBJ2-1, with 7 bases aligning to TRBD2. The source of this sequence is a woman aged 40-69 years with stage III lung adenocarcinoma. The sequencing used peripheral blood mononuclear cells, collected before any cancer treatment. DNA of the CDR3: TGTGCCAGTAGTATCGGACTAGAGTCCTACAATGAGCAGTTCTTC. As protein: CASSIGLESYNEQFF.